This T cell receptor (beta chain) emerged from a study of blood T cell repertoires in COVID-19. Turning to the study itself: T cells, B-cell-depleted T cells, or PBMCs supplied cDNA or gDNA.

TCRdb keeps only in-frame clones here, not all; method: immunoSEQ multiplex PCR. The sample includes fewer than 450,000 clones, about 91% of them seen just once. V gave up 1 base and J gave up 2 bases, with 17 bases separating them. The CDR3 runs 17 residues. In germline, CDR1 is KGHSH, CDR2 LQKENI. Input material: peripheral blood. This rearrangement joins TRBV18 to TRBJ1-1, with D possibly matching TRBD1 (5 bases). The TCR sequence derives from a woman aged 45-59 years with COVID-19, enrolled during active disease. CDR3 in DNA: TGTGCCAGCTCACCACTGTTGGCAGGGCGAACCAACACTGAAGCTTTCTTT. Translation: CASSPLLAGRTNTEAFF. Drawing the rest from reference TRBV18 and TRBJ1-1, the complete variable domain is NAGVMQNPRHLVRRRGQEARLRCSPMKGHSHVYWYRQLPEEGLKFMVYLQKENIIDESGMPKERFSAEFPKEGPSILRIQQVVRGDSAAYFCASSPLLAGRTNTEAFFGQGTRLTVV.